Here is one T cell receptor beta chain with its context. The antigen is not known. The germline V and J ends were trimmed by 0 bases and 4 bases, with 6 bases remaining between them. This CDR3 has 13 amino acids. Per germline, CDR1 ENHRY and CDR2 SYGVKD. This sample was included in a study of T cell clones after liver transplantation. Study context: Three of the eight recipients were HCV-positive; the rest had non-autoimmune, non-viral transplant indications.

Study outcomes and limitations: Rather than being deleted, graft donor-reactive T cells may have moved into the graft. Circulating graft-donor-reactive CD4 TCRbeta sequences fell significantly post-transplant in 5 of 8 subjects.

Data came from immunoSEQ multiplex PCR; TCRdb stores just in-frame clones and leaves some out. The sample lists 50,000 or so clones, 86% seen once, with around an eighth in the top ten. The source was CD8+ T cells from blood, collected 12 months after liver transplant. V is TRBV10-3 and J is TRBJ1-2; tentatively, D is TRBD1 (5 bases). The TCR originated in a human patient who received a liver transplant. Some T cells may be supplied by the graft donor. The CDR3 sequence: CAISESDSYGYTF. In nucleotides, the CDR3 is TGTGCCATCAGTGAGTCTGACAGCTATGGCTACACCTTC.